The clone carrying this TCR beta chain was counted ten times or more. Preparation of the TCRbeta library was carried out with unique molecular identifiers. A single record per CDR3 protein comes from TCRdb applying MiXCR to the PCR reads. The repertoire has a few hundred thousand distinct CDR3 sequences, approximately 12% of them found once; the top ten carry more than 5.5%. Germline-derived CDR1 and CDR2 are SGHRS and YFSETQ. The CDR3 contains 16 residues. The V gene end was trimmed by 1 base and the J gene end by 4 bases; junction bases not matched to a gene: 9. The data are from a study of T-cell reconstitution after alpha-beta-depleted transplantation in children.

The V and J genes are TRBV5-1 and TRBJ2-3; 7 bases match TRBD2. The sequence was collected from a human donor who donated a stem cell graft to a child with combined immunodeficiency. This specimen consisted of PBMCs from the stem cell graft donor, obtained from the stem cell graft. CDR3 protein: CASSLNGRRVADTQYF. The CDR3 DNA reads TGCGCCAGCAGCTTGAACGGGAGGAGGGTGGCAGATACGCAGTATTTT.